This T cell receptor beta chain was obtained from a study of T-cell memory formation after mild COVID-19. The wider study: Clusters were largely donor specific.

The V and J ends lost 4 bases and 3 bases, in that order; junction bases with no gene match: 12. The CDR3 spans 18 residues. Germline V gene lookup returns CDR1 SGHVS and CDR2 FQNEAQ. This clonotype was seen a few times. TCRdb reprocessed the 5' RACE reads via MiXCR and lists one record per CDR3 protein. The sample has approximately 16,000 distinct CDR3 sequences, approximately 23% seen once; the top ten hold around 60%. The chain recombines TRBV7-8 with TRBJ2-7; 13 positions agree with TRBD2. Sequencing was performed on PBMCs or a T cell subset sorted from them (not recorded which). This clonotype originated in a young man who had mild COVID-19 (a few samples of this study predate the infection). Cell type and time point are not known. CDR3 loop: CASSWGLAGLLVGYEQYF. The CDR3 DNA reads as TGTGCCAGCAGCTGGGGACTAGCGGGGCTACTAGTAGGCTACGAGCAGTACTTC.